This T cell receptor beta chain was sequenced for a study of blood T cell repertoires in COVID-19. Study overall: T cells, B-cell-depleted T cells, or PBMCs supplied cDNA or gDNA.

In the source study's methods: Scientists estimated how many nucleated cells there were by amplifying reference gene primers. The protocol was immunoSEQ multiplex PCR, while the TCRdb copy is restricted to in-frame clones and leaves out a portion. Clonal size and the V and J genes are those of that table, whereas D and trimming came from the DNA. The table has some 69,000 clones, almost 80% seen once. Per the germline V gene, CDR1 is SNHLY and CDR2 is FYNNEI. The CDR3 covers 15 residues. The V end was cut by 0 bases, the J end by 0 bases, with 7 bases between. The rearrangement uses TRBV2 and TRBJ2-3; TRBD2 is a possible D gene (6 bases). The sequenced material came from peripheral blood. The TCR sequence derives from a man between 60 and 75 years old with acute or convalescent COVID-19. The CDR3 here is CASSEAAGSTDTQYF. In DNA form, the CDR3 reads TGTGCCAGCAGTGAAGCGGCGGGGAGCACAGATACGCAGTATTTT.